This T cell receptor beta chain comes out of a study of molecular identifiers for immune sequencing clone quantification. From the PCR reads, TCRdb called clonotypes with MiXCR, one entry per CDR3 protein. The table includes about 500,000 distinct CDR3 sequences, about 22% detected once. This clonotype was detected a few times. Its antigen is as yet unknown. This may be a read error: a much more frequent sequence differs by one nucleotide. There are 11 residues in the CDR3. Trimming removed 5 bases from V and 3 bases from J, with 8 bases in between. CDR1 is GTSNPN and CDR2 is SVGIG in the germline V gene (reference sequence). Naive CD8 sequencing libraries were generated from approximately 20,000 to 1,000,000 sorted cells, with 10%, 30% or 50% RNA as input. The CD8+CD4-CCR7+CD45RA+ phenotype defined the sorted naive CD8 T cells. Study results and caveats: A single cell's spiked Jurkat TCR RNA was reportedly detectable among roughly 1 million naive cells. Clones above 20 RNA copies held over 98% of effector molecules, under 1% in naive cells.

The chain recombines TRBV30 with TRBJ2-7; D ambiguous. This TCR came from a human donor in good health. Some libraries in this study had Jurkat cell RNA spiked in. Sample: naive CD8+ T cells from blood, with Jurkat cell RNA spiked in. Subset noted: FACS-sorted CD8+CD4-CCR7+CD45RA+ naive T cells. The CDR3 loop is CAWLKGYEQYF. CDR3 DNA: TGTGCCTGGCTGAAAGGCTACGAGCAGTACTTC.